The sequence of this T cell receptor (beta chain) was determined in a study of cytomegalovirus exposure and HLA in healthy donors (dated by TCRdb to 2015 to 2018). Turning to the overall study: According to an earlier analysis of a few hundred of the donors, some 170 million T cells yielded over 100 million unique TCR beta sequences and more than 250 Gb of sequence data. About 300 gigabases of sequencing data and approximately 80 million unique TCR sequences were included in an early release covering roughly 700 HLA-typed donors. Among the approximately 420 genotyped donors, approximately 81% belonged to the genetic ancestry cluster associated with self-reported Caucasian donors. The study aimed to test whether signatures of past pathogen exposure could be identified by cataloging public T cell receptors. The study used immunosequencing to profile the T cell repertoires of 666 subjects and linked those repertoires to cytomegalovirus serostatus. In addition to the first cohort of hundreds of subjects, a separate validation cohort of 100 to 150 different subjects was used. The study combined high-throughput TCR immunosequencing, statistical association of individual TCRs with disease status, and machine learning to predict cytomegalovirus infection status. In a later analysis, previously published TCR beta repertoires from fewer than 750 donors were re-analyzed and high-resolution HLA genotyping was added so that TCR occurrence patterns could be studied. Rather than using new phenotypic data, the later analysis identified candidate immune exposures from TCR beta sequences and from how often those sequences occurred across donors. To decide whether each TCR beta V gene segment behaved as functional or pseudogenic, an earlier analysis of fewer than 750 of the donors relied on high-throughput TCR beta sequencing. Donor age, sex, ethnicity and CMV serostatus were compiled alongside the repertoire data. In a later genetic analysis, genome-wide SNP genotypes for about 60% of the 666 donors were used, and that subset was treated as a discovery cohort. All discovery cohort repertoires had been generated using a single sequencing platform. Both class I and class II loci were covered by HLA typing, at four-digit resolution. The number of donors typed differed by locus, with 629-630 for A, B, C, DRB1 and DQB1, roughly 520 for DQA1, over 600 for DPA1, and around 450 for DPB1. A handful of DR-DQ haplotypes were handled as single units for association and clustering because linkage in the cohort was strong. Among a few hundred genotyped donors of the cohort, an average of about 240,000 unique TCR beta nucleotide sequences were sequenced per donor, around 20% of them non-productive.

Broader findings and caveats from the paper: According to a later analysis, parvovirus B19, influenza, CMV and Epstein-Barr virus appeared linked to several top co-occurrence clusters. A later analysis found that TCR association rates varied across HLA loci, with DRB1 alleles showing the most associated TCRs and HLA-C alleles the fewest. The authors suggested that the approach could potentially be generalized to other disease states and immunological phenotypes. Presence/absence analyses assumed roughly uniform sequencing depth across donors, an assumption that may not hold. In a later genetic analysis, fewer N-insertions in productive TCRs were reported among donors in an Asian-associated ancestry cluster than the roughly 700-donor mean. In a later analysis, about 16,000 TCR beta sequences were associated with specific HLA alleles at a false discovery rate of 0.05. Immune exposure information for the cohort was limited to CMV serostatus. A later analysis found that most CMV-associated TCR beta chains appeared HLA-restricted, with HLA associations seemingly driven largely by CMV exposure. In a later analysis, HLA-associated TCR beta chains showed more clonal expansion and lower generation probabilities than non-associated chains that were equally common. In vitro tests confirmed that a few of the cytomegalovirus-associated TCR beta chains recognize cytomegalovirus antigens. An association between a missense DCLRE1C variant and V-gene and J-gene trimming of TCR beta chains was found in a later genetic analysis and replicated in an independent cohort. A group of highly shared sequence variants was considered likely to be a technical artifact of the sequencing pipeline. The earlier analysis of 587 of the donors excluded seventeen rarely observed V segments, including chromosome 9 orphons, because counts were too low. Correlated functional status among segregating V segments might be attributable to linkage disequilibrium, but an unknown experimental factor could not be ruled out. Most TCR sequences were seen in very few donors, while some public TCRs were found in many individuals. This cohort had only TCR beta chains sequenced, and the lack of alpha or paired-chain data limited which features could be detected. Because HLA typing was missing for some donors at each locus, association tests included only the typed subset. A further reported finding was that TCR beta sequences accurately predicted the HLA-A and HLA-B alleles for most subjects in the first cohort. When HLA alleles, especially DR and DQ, strongly co-occurred, TCR associations were difficult to assign to individual alleles. Cytomegalovirus status was reported to be diagnosed by the classifier with high specificity and sensitivity in both the original and validation cohorts. The study listed 150 to 200 TCR beta chains as associated with cytomegalovirus. Some IMGT-functional V segments, including TRBV6-2 and TRBV6-3, could not be distinguished by the 87-base-pair reads and were therefore excluded. In an earlier analysis of roughly 560 of the donors, most TCR beta V segments were observed in productive rearrangements about 90% or about 30% of the time, broadly matching IMGT annotations.

The library was built by means of the immunoSEQ multiplex PCR assay. The multiplex PCR relied on a mix of 60 forward primers for TCR Vbeta segments and 13 reverse primers for TCR Jbeta segments. Amplification of the CDR3 region of rearranged TCR beta genes was performed with a multiplex PCR assay on genomic DNA. The amplified TCR beta libraries were sequenced on the Illumina HiSeq System as 87-base-pair reads. Per the original workflow: A later analysis counted about 82 million unique TCR beta chains across the 550 to 700 repertoires, and around 12 million of these chains were shared by at least two donors. A nearest-neighbor algorithm error-corrected the raw reads and collapsed the reads into unique sequences, merging closely related sequences to remove PCR and sequencing errors. CDR3 sequences were aligned to IMGT reference sequences to assign V, D and J gene segments. For a sequence to be retained, at least a six-nucleotide match to both a V gene segment and a J gene segment was required. Rearrangements were classified as productive when the CDR3 lacked stop codons and remained in frame with V and J, and all other rearrangements were classified as non-productive. CDR3 was defined according to IMGT convention as the region running from the second conserved V-encoded cysteine to the conserved J-encoded phenylalanine. The earlier analysis of a few hundred of the donors excluded sequences that lacked an unambiguous match to a single V gene segment. An earlier analysis of under 750 of the donors called V segments functional above 56.7% productive rearrangements and segregating when the between-donor standard deviation exceeded 5%. A statistical classification framework was built to diagnose cytomegalovirus status from the catalog of TCR beta chain sequences. V and J gene assignment, in a later analysis, came from comparing TCR nucleotide sequences with IMGT/GENE-DB human TR gene sequences. In a later analysis, CDR3 sequences and most-parsimonious VDJ recombination scenarios were assigned using the TCRdist pipeline. A later analysis defined each TCR beta chain by its CDR3 amino acid sequence plus V-gene family, and excluded reads lacking a unique V-gene family. In a later analysis, around 600 highly shared, low-generation-probability nucleotide sequences were removed to address suspected cross-contamination and a sequencing artifact. For each public chain, a later analysis derived a clonal expansion index from normalized ranks of inferred template counts within each repertoire. In a later analysis, generation probabilities were computed using a VDJ recombination model fitted to out-of-frame rearrangements, and the results were checked against IGoR. Hypergeometric tests were used in a later analysis to score TCR-TCR, TCR-HLA and TCR-CMV co-occurrence, with a repertoire-size bias correction applied to the TCR pairs. A later analysis estimated false discovery rates by permuting HLA or CMV assignments 20 times. In a later analysis, co-occurring TCRs were grouped using DBSCAN, and TCRdist sequence similarity was added for clustering within HLA-allele-positive subsets. For co-occurrence clustering, repertoires with fewer than 30,000 or more than 120,000 public chains were excluded, along with several repertoires with anomalous nucleotide sharing. The clones in this table, taken by TCRdb from immuneACCESS, are in-frame only. Not every clone is retained; where verified, under half of the shortfall comes from an unresolved V gene, and the cause of the rest is unknown. D and trimming were read from the DNA, whereas the V and J calls and clone size are those reported in that table. The sample includes 90,000 or so clones, with 77% observed a single time. The ten largest clones capture roughly 2% of the sample.

The cohort comprised 550 to 700 healthy bone marrow donors. Cohort members were all nominally healthy when sampled, although unrecorded immune exposures were likely present. The donor was CMV seronegative and belonged to the group of around 400 seronegative cohort members. A peripheral blood sample was provided by each donor, and peripheral blood mononuclear cells were used for TCR beta sequencing. The Qiagen DNeasy Blood Extraction Kit was used to extract genomic DNA from the blood cell samples. Note on this clone: The target of this receptor is not known. The record has no base qualities; no much larger clone is one base away.

Trimming removed 3 bases from V and 1 base from J, leaving 6 bases between the germline ends. For CDR1 and CDR2, the germline V gene lists MGHRA and YSYEKL. Reading from cysteine to phenylalanine, the CDR3 counts 14 amino acids. Solely the CDR3 DNA is kept, with 42 bases framed from the first base. The sequence was obtained from a boy younger than 18 in good health and CMV-seronegative. The specimen was PBMCs. Recombination joined TRBV4-1 with TRBJ2-2, with no confident D gene call. The DNA reads TGCGCCAGCAGCCAGTCCCTGAACACCGGGGAGCTGTTTTTT. Its amino acids are CASSQSLNTGELFF.